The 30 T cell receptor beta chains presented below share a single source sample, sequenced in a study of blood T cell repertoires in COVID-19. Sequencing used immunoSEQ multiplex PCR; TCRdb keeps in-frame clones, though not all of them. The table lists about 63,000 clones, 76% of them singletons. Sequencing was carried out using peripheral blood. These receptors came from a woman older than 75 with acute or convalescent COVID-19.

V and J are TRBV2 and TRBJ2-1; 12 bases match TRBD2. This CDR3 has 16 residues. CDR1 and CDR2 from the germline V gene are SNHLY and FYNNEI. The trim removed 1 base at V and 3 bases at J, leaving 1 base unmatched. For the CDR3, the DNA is TGTGCCAGCAGTGAAGAGACTAGCGGGAGCTACAATGAGCAGTTCTTC. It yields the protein CASSEETSGSYNEQFF. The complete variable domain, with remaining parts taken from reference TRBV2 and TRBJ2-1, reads EPEVTQTPSHQVTQMGQEVILRCVPISNHLYFYWYRQILGQKVEFLVSFYNNEISEKSEIFDDQFSVERPDGSNFTLKIRSTKLEDSAMYFCASSEETSGSYNEQFFGPGTRLTVL.

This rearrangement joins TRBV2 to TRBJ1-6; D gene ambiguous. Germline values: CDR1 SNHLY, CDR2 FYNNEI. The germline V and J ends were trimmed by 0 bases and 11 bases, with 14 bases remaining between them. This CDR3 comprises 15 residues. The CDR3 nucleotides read TGTGCCAGCAGTGAAGCAGGTGGGAGTGTTGCACCCCTCCACTTT. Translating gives CASSEAGGSVAPLHF. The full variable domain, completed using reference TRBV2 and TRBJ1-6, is EPEVTQTPSHQVTQMGQEVILRCVPISNHLYFYWYRQILGQKVEFLVSFYNNEISEKSEIFDDQFSVERPDGSNFTLKIRSTKLEDSAMYFCASSEAGGSVAPLHFGNGTRLTVT.

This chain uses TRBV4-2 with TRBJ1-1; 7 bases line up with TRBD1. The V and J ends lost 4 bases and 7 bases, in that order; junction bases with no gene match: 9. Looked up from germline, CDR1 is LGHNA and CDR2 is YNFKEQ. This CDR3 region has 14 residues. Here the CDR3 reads CASSPPDRPHEAFF. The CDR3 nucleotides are TGTGCCAGCAGCCCCCCGGACAGGCCGCATGAAGCTTTCTTT.

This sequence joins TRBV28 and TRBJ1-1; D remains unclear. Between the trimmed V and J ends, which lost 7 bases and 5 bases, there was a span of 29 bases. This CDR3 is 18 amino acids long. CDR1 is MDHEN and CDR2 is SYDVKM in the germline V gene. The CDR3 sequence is CASTPPLPQNGKETEAFF. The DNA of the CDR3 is TGTGCCAGCACCCCTCCGTTGCCTCAGAACGGGAAGGAAACTGAAGCTTTCTTT.

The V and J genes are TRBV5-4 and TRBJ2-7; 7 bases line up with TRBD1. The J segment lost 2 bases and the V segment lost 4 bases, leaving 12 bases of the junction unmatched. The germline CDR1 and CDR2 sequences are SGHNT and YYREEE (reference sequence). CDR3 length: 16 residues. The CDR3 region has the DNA TGTGCCAGCAGCCCTGGAGGCACAGGGGCGGCCTACGAGCAGTACTTC. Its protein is CASSPGGTGAAYEQYF. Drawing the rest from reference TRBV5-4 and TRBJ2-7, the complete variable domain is ETGVTQSPTHLIKTRGQQVTLRCSSQSGHNTVSWYQQALGQGPQFIFQYYREEENGRGNFPPRFSGLQFPNYSSELNVNALELDDSALYLCASSPGGTGAAYEQYFGPGTRLTVT.

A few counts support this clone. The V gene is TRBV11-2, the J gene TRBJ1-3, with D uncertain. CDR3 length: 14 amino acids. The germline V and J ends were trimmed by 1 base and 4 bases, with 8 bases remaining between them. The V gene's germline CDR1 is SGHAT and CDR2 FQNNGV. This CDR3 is CASSLGPMGNTIYF. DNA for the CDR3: TGTGCCAGCAGCTTAGGGCCAATGGGAAACACCATATATTTT.

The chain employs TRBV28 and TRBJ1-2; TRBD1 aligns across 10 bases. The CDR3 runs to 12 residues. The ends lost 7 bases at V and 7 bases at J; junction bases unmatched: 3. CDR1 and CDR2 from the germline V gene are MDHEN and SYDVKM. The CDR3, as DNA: TGTGCCAGCACCGGGGACAGGGGTGGCTACACCTTC. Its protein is CASTGDRGGYTF.

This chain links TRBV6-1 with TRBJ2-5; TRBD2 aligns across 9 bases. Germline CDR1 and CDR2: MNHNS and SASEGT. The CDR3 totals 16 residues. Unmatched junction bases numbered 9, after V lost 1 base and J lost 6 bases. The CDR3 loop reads CASSEGPSGAQKTQYF. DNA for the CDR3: TGTGCCAGCAGTGAAGGGCCTAGCGGGGCCCAGAAGACCCAGTACTTC.

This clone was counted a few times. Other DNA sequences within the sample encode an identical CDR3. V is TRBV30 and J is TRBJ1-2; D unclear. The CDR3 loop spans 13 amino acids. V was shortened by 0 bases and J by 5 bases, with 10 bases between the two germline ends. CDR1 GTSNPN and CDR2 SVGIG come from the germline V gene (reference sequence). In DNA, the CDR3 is TGTGCCTGGAGTGTAAGTCGGAGGTATGGCTACACCTTC. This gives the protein CAWSVSRRYGYTF.

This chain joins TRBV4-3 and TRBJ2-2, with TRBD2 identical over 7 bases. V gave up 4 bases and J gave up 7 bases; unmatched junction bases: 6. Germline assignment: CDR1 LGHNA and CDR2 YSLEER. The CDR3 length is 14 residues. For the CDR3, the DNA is TGCGCCAGCAGCCGGGCGGGAGTTTTCGGGGAGCTGTTTTTT. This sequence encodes CASSRAGVFGELFF.

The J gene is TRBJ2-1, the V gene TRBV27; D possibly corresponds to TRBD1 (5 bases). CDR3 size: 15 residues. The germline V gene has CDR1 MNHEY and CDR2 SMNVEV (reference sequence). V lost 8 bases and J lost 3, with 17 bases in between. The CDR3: CASGINDRFYNEQFF. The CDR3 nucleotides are TGTGCCAGCGGAATAAATGACAGATTCTACAATGAGCAGTTCTTC.

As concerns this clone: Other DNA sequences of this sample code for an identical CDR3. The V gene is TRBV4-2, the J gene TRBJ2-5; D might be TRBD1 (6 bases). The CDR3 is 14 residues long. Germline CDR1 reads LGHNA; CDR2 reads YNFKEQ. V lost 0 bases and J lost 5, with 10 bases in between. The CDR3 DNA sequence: TGTGCCAGCAGCCAAGACAGGGGTGGGGAGACCCAGTACTTC. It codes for CASSQDRGGETQYF.

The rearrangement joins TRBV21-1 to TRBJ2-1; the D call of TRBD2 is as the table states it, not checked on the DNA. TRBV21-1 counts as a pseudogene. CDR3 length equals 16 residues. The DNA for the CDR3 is TGTGCCAGCAGCAAAGTTCGCGCGGGAGGGCCGGGTGAGCAGTTCTTC. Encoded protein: CASSKVRAGGPGEQFF.

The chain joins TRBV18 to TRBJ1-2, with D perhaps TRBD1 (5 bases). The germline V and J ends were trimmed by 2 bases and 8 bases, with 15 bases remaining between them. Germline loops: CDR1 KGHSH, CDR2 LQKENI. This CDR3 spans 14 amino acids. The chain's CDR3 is CASSPEFQGSGYTF. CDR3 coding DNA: TGTGCCAGCTCACCAGAGTTTCAGGGCAGCGGCTACACCTTC.

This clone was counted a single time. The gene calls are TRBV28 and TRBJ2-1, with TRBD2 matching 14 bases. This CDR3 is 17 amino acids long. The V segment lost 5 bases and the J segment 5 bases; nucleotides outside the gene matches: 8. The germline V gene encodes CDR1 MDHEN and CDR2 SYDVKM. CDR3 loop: CASSLFPGLAGDNEQFF. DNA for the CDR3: TGTGCCAGCAGTCTTTTCCCGGGACTAGCGGGAGACAATGAGCAGTTCTTC.

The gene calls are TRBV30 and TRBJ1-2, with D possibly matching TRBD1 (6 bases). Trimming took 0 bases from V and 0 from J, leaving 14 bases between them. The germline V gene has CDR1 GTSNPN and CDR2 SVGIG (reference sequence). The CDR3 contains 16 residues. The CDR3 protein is CAWSVGRGAPNYGYTF. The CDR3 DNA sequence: TGTGCCTGGAGTGTAGGGAGGGGGGCTCCTAACTATGGCTACACCTTC.

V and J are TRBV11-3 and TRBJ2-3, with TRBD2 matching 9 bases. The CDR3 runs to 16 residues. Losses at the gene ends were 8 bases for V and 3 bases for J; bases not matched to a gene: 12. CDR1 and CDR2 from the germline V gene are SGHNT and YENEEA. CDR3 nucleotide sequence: TGTGCCAGCTGCGGAGGTCTAGCGGGAACTACAGATACGCAGTATTTT. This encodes CASCGGLAGTTDTQYF.

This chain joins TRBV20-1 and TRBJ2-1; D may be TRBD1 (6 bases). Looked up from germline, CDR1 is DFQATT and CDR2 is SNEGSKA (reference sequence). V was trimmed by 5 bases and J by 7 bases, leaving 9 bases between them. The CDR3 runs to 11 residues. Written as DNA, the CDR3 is TGCAGTGCTCCTCAGGGGAATGAGCAGTTCTTC. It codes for CSAPQGNEQFF.

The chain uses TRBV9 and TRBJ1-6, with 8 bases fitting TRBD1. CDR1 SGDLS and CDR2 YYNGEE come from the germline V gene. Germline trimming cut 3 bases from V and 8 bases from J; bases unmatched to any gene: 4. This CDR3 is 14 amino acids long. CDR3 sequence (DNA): TGTGCCAGCAGCGGTGGACAGGGTTATTCACCCCTCCACTTT. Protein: CASSGGQGYSPLHF.

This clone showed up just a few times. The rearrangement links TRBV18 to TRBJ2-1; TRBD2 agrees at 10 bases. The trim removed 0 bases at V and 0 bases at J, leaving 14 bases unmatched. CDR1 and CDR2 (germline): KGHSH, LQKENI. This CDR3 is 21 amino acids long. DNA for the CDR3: TGTGCCAGCTCACCACCATTGGCTAGCGGGAGTTCGATCAGCTCCTACAATGAGCAGTTCTTC. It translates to CASSPPLASGSSISSYNEQFF.

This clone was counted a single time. The CDR3 sequence: CASSEGRGGRPQHF. As DNA, the CDR3 is TGTGCCAGCAGTGAAGGTAGAGGGGGTAGGCCCCAGCATTTT. This chain links TRBV2 with TRBJ1-5, with D possibly being TRBD1 (6 bases). CDR3 length equals 14 residues. Germline CDR1 is SNHLY and CDR2 is FYNNEI. The ends were cut back, 1 base at V and 9 bases at J, with 13 bases in the middle.

CDR3 bases: TGTGCCAGCAGCGTATTCGTGTACGAGCAGTACTTC. Its translation: CASSVFVYEQYF. V gene TRBV7-9 combines with J gene TRBJ2-7; D ambiguous. Looked up from germline, CDR1 is SEHNR and CDR2 is FQNEAQ (reference sequence). The CDR3 consists of 12 residues. The ends were cut back, 5 bases at V and 4 bases at J, with 9 bases in the middle.

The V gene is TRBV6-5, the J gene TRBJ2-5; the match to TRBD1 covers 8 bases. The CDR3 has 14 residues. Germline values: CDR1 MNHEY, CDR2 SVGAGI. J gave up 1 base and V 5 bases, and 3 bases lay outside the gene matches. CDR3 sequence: CASSRQGSQETQYF. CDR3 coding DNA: TGTGCCAGCAGTCGACAGGGGTCCCAAGAGACCCAGTACTTC.

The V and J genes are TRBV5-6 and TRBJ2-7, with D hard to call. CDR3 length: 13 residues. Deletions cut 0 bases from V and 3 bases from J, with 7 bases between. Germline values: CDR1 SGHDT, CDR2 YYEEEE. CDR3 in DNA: TGTGCCAGCAGCTTGGTTAGAATCTACGAGCAGTACTTC. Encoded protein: CASSLVRIYEQYF.

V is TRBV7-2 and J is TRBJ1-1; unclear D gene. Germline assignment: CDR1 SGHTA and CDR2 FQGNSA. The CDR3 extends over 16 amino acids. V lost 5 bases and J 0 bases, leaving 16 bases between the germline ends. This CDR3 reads CASSPEGRRMNTEAFF. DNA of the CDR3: TGTGCCAGCAGCCCAGAGGGAAGGCGGATGAACACTGAAGCTTTCTTT.

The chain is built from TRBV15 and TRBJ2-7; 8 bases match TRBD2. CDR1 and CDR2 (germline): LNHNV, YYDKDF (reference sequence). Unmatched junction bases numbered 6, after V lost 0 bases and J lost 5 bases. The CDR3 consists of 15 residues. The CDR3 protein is CATSRDPREGHEQYF. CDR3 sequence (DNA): TGTGCCACCAGCAGAGATCCCCGGGAGGGCCACGAGCAGTACTTC.

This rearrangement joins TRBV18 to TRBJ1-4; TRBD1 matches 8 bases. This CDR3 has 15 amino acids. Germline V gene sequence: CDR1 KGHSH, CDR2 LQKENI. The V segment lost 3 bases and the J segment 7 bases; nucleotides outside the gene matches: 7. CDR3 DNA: TGTGCCAGCTCACCGCGCGGGACAGGTGGTGAAAAACTGTTTTTT. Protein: CASSPRGTGGEKLFF. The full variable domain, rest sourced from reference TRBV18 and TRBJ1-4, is NAGVMQNPRHLVRRRGQEARLRCSPMKGHSHVYWYRQLPEEGLKFMVYLQKENIIDESGMPKERFSAEFPKEGPSILRIQQVVRGDSAAYFCASSPRGTGGEKLFFGSGTQLSVL.

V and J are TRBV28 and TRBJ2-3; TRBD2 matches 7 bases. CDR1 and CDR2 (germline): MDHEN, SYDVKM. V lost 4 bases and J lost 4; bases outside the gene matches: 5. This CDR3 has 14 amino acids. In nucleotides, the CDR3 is TGTGCCAGCAGTTCCCCGGGGGGAGCAGATACGCAGTATTTT. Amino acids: CASSSPGGADTQYF.

The CDR3 protein is CASSEGGWYNEQFF. DNA of the CDR3: TGTGCCAGTAGTGAAGGGGGCTGGTACAATGAGCAGTTCTTC. The V call is TRBV19, the J call TRBJ2-1; 7 positions agree with TRBD1. CDR1 and CDR2 (germline): LNHDA, SQIVND (reference sequence). This CDR3 is 14 amino acids long. J gave up 4 bases and V 5 bases, and 5 bases lay outside the gene matches.

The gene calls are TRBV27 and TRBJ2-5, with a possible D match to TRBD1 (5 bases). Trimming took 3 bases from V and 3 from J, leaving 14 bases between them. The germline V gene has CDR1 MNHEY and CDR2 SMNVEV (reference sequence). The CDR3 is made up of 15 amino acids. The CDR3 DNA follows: TGTGCCAGCAGTTTCCGTCAGGGTGAGGAAGAGACCCAGTACTTC. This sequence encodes CASSFRQGEEETQYF.